This T cell receptor (beta chain) was sequenced for a study of T cells in tuberculosis. Sorting used thawed, overnight-rested PBMC stained with anti-CD3, a viability dye and GMM-loaded CD1B tetramer. The CD1B tetramers carried C32 glucose monomycolate purified from Rhodococcus equi. Tetramer-sorted PBMC had been CD14 monocyte-depleted before freezing. Study-wide results and caveats: T cells binding CD1B-GMM tetramer weakly possibly escaped the sort.

TCR-alpha and TCR-beta chains were sequenced unpaired. Profiling relied on immunoSEQ multiplex PCR, and the TCRdb table lists in-frame clones only, not all of them. The profile shows nearly 60,000 clones, around 90% of them singletons. CDR1 is SGHTA, CDR2 FQGNSA, per germline. This CDR3 region has 15 residues. Germline trimming cut 2 bases from V and 4 bases from J; bases unmatched to any gene: 7. The sequence was obtained from an adult woman with latent tuberculosis. This chain connects TRBV7-2 to TRBJ2-5, with TRBD2 matching over 7 bases. Sequenced: CD1b-GMM tetramer-negative cells sorted from PBMCs. The CDR3 bases are TGTGCCAGCAGCTTATCACCGGGGAGGGTAGAGACCCAGTACTTC. Translation gives CASSLSPGRVETQYF.